Listed below are T cell receptor beta chains from one sample, sequenced in a study of identical twins. One entry per CDR3 protein results from TCRdb running MiXCR on the 5' RACE reads. This table has 520,000 or so distinct CDR3 sequences, 22% appearing once. The same specimen was also included in a second study, on T cells expressing NK-cell markers.

Sequenced sample: CD4+ T cells sorted from blood. Receptors were obtained from a woman younger than 35 in good health. Both conserved end residues are part of each CDR3. D genes are given only for firm matches. Not all rows give a size; the values are once, few, many and, for expanded clones, a class.

CDR3nt: TGCGCCAGCAGCCCCTGGGGCGGCACTGAAGCTTTCTTT
CDR3aa: CASSPWGGTEAFF
abundance: many
v_gene: TRBV5-1
d_gene: -
j_gene: TRBJ1-1

CDR3nt: TGCAGTGCTAGAGATCGGTTGGGAGATACGCAGTATTTT
CDR3aa: CSARDRLGDTQYF
abundance: few
v_gene: TRBV20-1
d_gene: -
j_gene: TRBJ2-3

CDR3nt: TGCAGTGCTAGAGCGGGGGCCGCTGAAGCTTTCTTT
CDR3aa: CSARAGAAEAFF
abundance: many
v_gene: TRBV20-1
d_gene: -
j_gene: TRBJ1-1

CDR3nt: TGCAGTGCTAGAGGGACTGTACGCGGGGAGCTGTTTTTT
CDR3aa: CSARGTVRGELFF
abundance: -
v_gene: TRBV20-1
d_gene: -
j_gene: TRBJ2-2

CDR3nt: TGCAGCGTCCTACACAGTTTGACTAGCGGTACCTACAATGAGCAGTTCTTC
CDR3aa: CSVLHSLTSGTYNEQFF
abundance: few
v_gene: TRBV29-1
d_gene: TRBD2
j_gene: TRBJ2-1

CDR3nt: TGTGCCAGCCAATTGGCCGGACAGGAAAAACTGTTCTTC
CDR3aa: CASQLAGQEKLFF
abundance: few
v_gene: TRBV6-6
d_gene: TRBD1
j_gene: TRBJ2-1

CDR3nt: TGTGCCAGCAGTTCCCCGGCCGGTATCAACTATGGCTACACCTTC
CDR3aa: CASSSPAGINYGYTF
abundance: -
v_gene: TRBV12-3/TRBV12-4
d_gene: -
j_gene: TRBJ1-2

CDR3nt: TGTGCCAGCACCGCTAATTTACAGCGGGAGCTTCAGGGAGATACGCAGTATTTT
CDR3aa: CASTANLQRELQGDTQYF
abundance: few
v_gene: TRBV9
d_gene: TRBD2
j_gene: TRBJ2-3

CDR3nt: TGTGCCAGCAGCAGGGACAGGGATGGTCAGCCCCAGCATTTT
CDR3aa: CASSRDRDGQPQHF
abundance: -
v_gene: TRBV6-1
d_gene: TRBD1
j_gene: TRBJ1-5

CDR3nt: TGCGCCAGCAGCTTCGGGGGTCGAGGCTACACCTTC
CDR3aa: CASSFGGRGYTF
abundance: -
v_gene: TRBV5-1
d_gene: -
j_gene: TRBJ1-2

CDR3nt: TGCAGTGCCACTGACAGGTACGAGCAGTACTTC
CDR3aa: CSATDRYEQYF
abundance: many
v_gene: TRBV20-1
d_gene: -
j_gene: TRBJ2-7

CDR3nt: TGTGCCAGCAGTGAACAGAACACTGAAGCTTTCTTT
CDR3aa: CASSEQNTEAFF
abundance: -
v_gene: TRBV2
d_gene: -
j_gene: TRBJ1-1

CDR3nt: TGCGCCAGCAGCTTTTCCGGGGAGGCGACCCCCGATGAGCAGTTCTTC
CDR3aa: CASSFSGEATPDEQFF
abundance: -
v_gene: TRBV5-1
d_gene: -
j_gene: TRBJ2-1

CDR3nt: TGTGCCAGCAGCACCAGACAGGGCCAAGAGACCCAGTACTTC
CDR3aa: CASSTRQGQETQYF
abundance: -
v_gene: TRBV7-2
d_gene: TRBD1
j_gene: TRBJ2-5

CDR3nt: TGTGCCAGCAGTAACCGCTACAATGAGCAGTTCTTC
CDR3aa: CASSNRYNEQFF
abundance: -
v_gene: TRBV6-5
d_gene: -
j_gene: TRBJ2-1

CDR3nt: TGTGCCAGCAGCTTAACGCCGGGACTAGCGGCCTCCTACGAGCAGTACTTC
CDR3aa: CASSLTPGLAASYEQYF
abundance: -
v_gene: TRBV7-6
d_gene: TRBD2
j_gene: TRBJ2-7

CDR3nt: TGCAGTGCTAGGGGGACCGCAGAAAAACTGTTTTTT
CDR3aa: CSARGTAEKLFF
abundance: -
v_gene: TRBV20-1
d_gene: -
j_gene: TRBJ1-4

CDR3nt: TGCAGCGTTGAAGATCGAAGGCGTCCGGGGCAAGACTACGAGCAGTACTTC
CDR3aa: CSVEDRRRPGQDYEQYF
abundance: many
v_gene: TRBV29-1
d_gene: -
j_gene: TRBJ2-7

CDR3nt: TGCGCCAGCAGCTTGAGGCCAGAAGAGACCCAGTACTTC
CDR3aa: CASSLRPEETQYF
abundance: few
v_gene: TRBV5-1
d_gene: -
j_gene: TRBJ2-5

CDR3nt: TGTGCCAGCAGCGTAGAGCGGGACAATGAGCAGTTCTTC
CDR3aa: CASSVERDNEQFF
abundance: few
v_gene: TRBV9
d_gene: -
j_gene: TRBJ2-1

CDR3nt: TGCGCCAGCAGCTTGGGAGCAGGGGGCCTTGGGGATACGCAGTATTTT
CDR3aa: CASSLGAGGLGDTQYF
abundance: -
v_gene: TRBV5-1
d_gene: TRBD1
j_gene: TRBJ2-3

CDR3nt: TGTGCCAGCAGTTTTTATGGAGGCGGACGCGAAAAACTGTTTTTT
CDR3aa: CASSFYGGGREKLFF
abundance: -
v_gene: TRBV12-3/TRBV12-4
d_gene: -
j_gene: TRBJ1-4

CDR3nt: TGTGCCAGCAGCTTGGACAGGCTCAGAACTGAAGCTTTCTTT
CDR3aa: CASSLDRLRTEAFF
abundance: few
v_gene: TRBV5-4
d_gene: -
j_gene: TRBJ1-1

CDR3nt: TGTGCCAGCAGCTGGAGAGCCGGGACTAGCGGGAGCTACAATGAGCAGTTCTTC
CDR3aa: CASSWRAGTSGSYNEQFF
abundance: few
v_gene: TRBV11-2
d_gene: TRBD2
j_gene: TRBJ2-1

CDR3nt: TGTGCCAGCCAACGAGGCGGGGCCGGAGGGGGAAAGGGGGTCTTC
CDR3aa: CASQRGGAGGGKGVF
abundance: -
v_gene: TRBV12-3/TRBV12-4
d_gene: -
j_gene: TRBJ2-1

CDR3nt: TGTGCCAGCAGTTTGGGGCTAAGGAACAATGAGCAGTTCTTC
CDR3aa: CASSLGLRNNEQFF
abundance: -
v_gene: TRBV27
d_gene: -
j_gene: TRBJ2-1

CDR3nt: TGCGCCAGCAGCTTATCCAGCGGGAGTGCAGATACGCAGTATTTT
CDR3aa: CASSLSSGSADTQYF
abundance: -
v_gene: TRBV5-1
d_gene: TRBD2
j_gene: TRBJ2-3

CDR3nt: TGCGCCAGCAGCGGGGGACAGGGAATTGCCGGGGAGCTGTTTTTT
CDR3aa: CASSGGQGIAGELFF
abundance: -
v_gene: TRBV5-1
d_gene: TRBD1
j_gene: TRBJ2-2

CDR3nt: TGTGCCGGTGGGGGTATCAGCTCTGGGGCCAACGTCCTGACTTTC
CDR3aa: CAGGGISSGANVLTF
abundance: -
v_gene: TRBV2
d_gene: -
j_gene: TRBJ2-6

CDR3nt: TGTGCCAGCAGCCATACTGAGGGTACTGAAGCTTTCTTT
CDR3aa: CASSHTEGTEAFF
abundance: -
v_gene: TRBV9
d_gene: -
j_gene: TRBJ1-1

CDR3nt: TGTGCCAGCAGCTGGGGACAGGGACGGGCTTTCTTT
CDR3aa: CASSWGQGRAFF
abundance: -
v_gene: TRBV5-5
d_gene: TRBD1
j_gene: TRBJ1-1

CDR3nt: TGTGCCAGCAGTTTCCAATCACTAGCGCGAAGCACCGGGGAGCTGTTTTTT
CDR3aa: CASSFQSLARSTGELFF
abundance: few
v_gene: TRBV5-6
d_gene: TRBD2
j_gene: TRBJ2-2

CDR3nt: TGTGCCAGCACCGAGGAAATGGGCACCCAGTACTTC
CDR3aa: CASTEEMGTQYF
abundance: few
v_gene: TRBV2
d_gene: -
j_gene: TRBJ2-5

CDR3nt: TGCAGTGCTGGACAGCTTACGAACACCGGGGAGCTGTTTTTT
CDR3aa: CSAGQLTNTGELFF
abundance: few
v_gene: TRBV20-1
d_gene: -
j_gene: TRBJ2-2

CDR3nt: TGTGCCAGCTCACTCTACAGCGCCGCGAACACCGGGGAGCTGTTTTTT
CDR3aa: CASSLYSAANTGELFF
abundance: -
v_gene: TRBV18
d_gene: -
j_gene: TRBJ2-2

CDR3nt: TGTGCCAGCAGCCAAGGGACAGGCCCCCGCGAGCAGTACTTC
CDR3aa: CASSQGTGPREQYF
abundance: -
v_gene: TRBV3-1
d_gene: TRBD1
j_gene: TRBJ2-7

CDR3nt: TGTGCCAGCAGCCAAGTTGCAGGGCTAACGTCCTATGGCTACACCTTC
CDR3aa: CASSQVAGLTSYGYTF
abundance: few
v_gene: TRBV3-1
d_gene: -
j_gene: TRBJ1-2

CDR3nt: TGCGCCAGCAGCCCGGGACGGGGGGCAAATAATGAAAAACTGTTTTTT
CDR3aa: CASSPGRGANNEKLFF
abundance: -
v_gene: TRBV4-3
d_gene: -
j_gene: TRBJ1-4

CDR3nt: TGCGCCAGCAGCCCAGGCTTGACTGGCGGGTTCCCCTCTGGGGCCAACGTCCTGACTTTC
CDR3aa: CASSPGLTGGFPSGANVLTF
abundance: -
v_gene: TRBV23-1
d_gene: -
j_gene: TRBJ2-6

CDR3nt: TGTGCCACCAAGGGACAATACAATCAGCCCCAGCATTTT
CDR3aa: CATKGQYNQPQHF
abundance: -
v_gene: TRBV24-1
d_gene: -
j_gene: TRBJ1-5

CDR3nt: TGCGCCAGCAGCCACGGACTAGCGGGAGCTGTAGATACGCAGTATTTT
CDR3aa: CASSHGLAGAVDTQYF
abundance: -
v_gene: TRBV4-3
d_gene: TRBD2
j_gene: TRBJ2-3

CDR3nt: TGTGCCAGCAGTTTACCGGGGAATCAGCCCCAGCATTTT
CDR3aa: CASSLPGNQPQHF
abundance: few
v_gene: TRBV12-3/TRBV12-4
d_gene: -
j_gene: TRBJ1-5

CDR3nt: TGTGCCTGGAGTGTAGGTTGGATGGTAGCGACAGATACGCAGTATTTT
CDR3aa: CAWSVGWMVATDTQYF
abundance: few
v_gene: TRBV30
d_gene: -
j_gene: TRBJ2-3

CDR3nt: TGTGCCAGCAGCTGGACAGGGCTTACGCGCTACACCTTC
CDR3aa: CASSWTGLTRYTF
abundance: few
v_gene: TRBV6-1
d_gene: TRBD1
j_gene: TRBJ1-2

CDR3nt: TGCAGTGCTAGATCCAGCGGGGGCCTACCTAGCTCCTACAATGAGCAGTTCTTC
CDR3aa: CSARSSGGLPSSYNEQFF
abundance: -
v_gene: TRBV20-1
d_gene: TRBD2
j_gene: TRBJ2-1